The entry below describes one T cell receptor beta chain. Its antigen remains unidentified. The sample belongs to a study of cytomegalovirus exposure and HLA in healthy donors. The primer mix had 60 Vbeta and 13 Jbeta primers. Some clones are missing from TCRdb's copy, which holds only in-frame ones; the method was immunoSEQ multiplex PCR. The sample has tens of thousands of clones; approximately 66% are singletons. Findings and caveats of the study: The likely explanation for a cluster of highly shared sequence variants was sequencing artifact. Reports credit the classifier with highly specific, highly sensitive diagnosis of cytomegalovirus status.

V was shortened by 8 bases and J by 6 bases, with 23 bases between the two germline ends. The CDR3 spans 16 residues. CDR1 is MDHEN, CDR2 SYDVKM, per germline. This chain connects TRBV28 to TRBJ1-5, with D uncertain. The source material was PBMCs. This receptor was obtained from a male donor in good health and CMV-seropositive. The CDR3 loop is CASRSLRKRGLQPQHF. The CDR3 DNA is TGTGCCAGCCGCAGTTTAAGAAAACGCGGCCTTCAGCCCCAGCATTTT.